Included here is one TCR beta chain sequence, with context. The data are from a study of CD8 T cells in Susac syndrome. TCR beta sequencing was performed on blood CD8+ and CD4+ T cells. A quantity of about 0.5 to 1 ug RNA underwent reverse transcription using random hexamers. An immunoSEQ multiplex PCR amplified TCR beta CDR3 over 54 Vbeta and 13 Jbeta. MiXCR was run by TCRdb on the immunoSEQ multiplex PCR reads, yielding one entry per CDR3 protein. The sample lists roughly 200,000 distinct CDR3 sequences; 90% to 95% were seen once. Trimming left V 4 bases short and J 1 base short, with 13 bases between. This CDR3 is built from 15 residues. Germline assignment: CDR1 SGHRS and CDR2 YFSETQ.

The sequenced material came from CD4+ T cells from PBMCs. The receptor comes from a human donor in good health. The chain links TRBV5-1 to TRBJ2-3; D possibly corresponds to TRBD2 (5 bases). CDR3 sequence reads: CASSPYGSGTDTQYF. CDR3 DNA sequence: TGCGCCAGCAGCCCCTACGGTAGCGGCACAGATACGCAGTATTTT.